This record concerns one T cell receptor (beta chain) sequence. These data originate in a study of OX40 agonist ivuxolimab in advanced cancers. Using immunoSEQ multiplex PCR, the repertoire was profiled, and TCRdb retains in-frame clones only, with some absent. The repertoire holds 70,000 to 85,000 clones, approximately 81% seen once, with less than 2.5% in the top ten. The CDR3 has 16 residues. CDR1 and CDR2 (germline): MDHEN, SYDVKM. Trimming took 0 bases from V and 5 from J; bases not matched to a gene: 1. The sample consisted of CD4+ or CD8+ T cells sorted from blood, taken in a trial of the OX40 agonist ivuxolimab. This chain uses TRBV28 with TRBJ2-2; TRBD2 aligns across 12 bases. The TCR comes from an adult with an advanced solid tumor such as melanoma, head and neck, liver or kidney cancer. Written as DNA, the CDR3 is TGTGCCAGCAGTTTATGGACTAGCGGGGGTACCGGGGAGCTGTTTTTT. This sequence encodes CASSLWTSGGTGELFF.